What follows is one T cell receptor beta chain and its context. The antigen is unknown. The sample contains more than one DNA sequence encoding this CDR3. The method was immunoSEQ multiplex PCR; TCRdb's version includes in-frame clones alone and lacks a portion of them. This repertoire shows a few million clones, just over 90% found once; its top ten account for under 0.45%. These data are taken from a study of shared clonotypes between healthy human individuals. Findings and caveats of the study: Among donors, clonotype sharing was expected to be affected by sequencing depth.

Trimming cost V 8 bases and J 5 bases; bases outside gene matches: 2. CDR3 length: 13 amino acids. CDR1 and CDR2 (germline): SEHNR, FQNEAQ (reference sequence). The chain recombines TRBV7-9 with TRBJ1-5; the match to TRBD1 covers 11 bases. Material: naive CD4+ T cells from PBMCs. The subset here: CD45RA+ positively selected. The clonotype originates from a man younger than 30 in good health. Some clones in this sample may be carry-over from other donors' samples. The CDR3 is CASSGQGDQPQHF. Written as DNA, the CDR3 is TGTGCCAGCTCGGGACAGGGGGATCAGCCCCAGCATTTT. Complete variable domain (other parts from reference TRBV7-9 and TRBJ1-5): DTGVSQNPRHKITKRGQNVTFRCDPISEHNRLYWYRQTLGQGPEFLTYFQNEAQLEKSRLLSDRFSAERPKGSFSTLEIQRTEQGDSAMYLCASSGQGDQPQHFGDGTRLSIL.